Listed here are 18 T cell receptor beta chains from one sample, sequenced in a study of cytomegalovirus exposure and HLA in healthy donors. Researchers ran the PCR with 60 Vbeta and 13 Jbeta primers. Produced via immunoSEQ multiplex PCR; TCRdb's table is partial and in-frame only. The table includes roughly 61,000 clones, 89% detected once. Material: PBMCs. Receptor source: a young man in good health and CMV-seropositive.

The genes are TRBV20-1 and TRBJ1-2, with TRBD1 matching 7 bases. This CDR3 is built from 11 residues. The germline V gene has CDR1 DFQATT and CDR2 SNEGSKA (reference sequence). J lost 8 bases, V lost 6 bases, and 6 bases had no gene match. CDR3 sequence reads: CSAPTGRGYTF. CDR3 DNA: TGCAGTGCCCCGACAGGGCGGGGCTACACCTTC.

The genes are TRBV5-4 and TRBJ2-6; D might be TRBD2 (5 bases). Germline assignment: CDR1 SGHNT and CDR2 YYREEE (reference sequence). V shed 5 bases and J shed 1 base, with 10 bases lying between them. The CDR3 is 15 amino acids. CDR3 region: CASRARVSGANVLTF. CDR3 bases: TGTGCCAGCAGAGCGAGGGTTTCTGGGGCCAACGTCCTGACTTTC.

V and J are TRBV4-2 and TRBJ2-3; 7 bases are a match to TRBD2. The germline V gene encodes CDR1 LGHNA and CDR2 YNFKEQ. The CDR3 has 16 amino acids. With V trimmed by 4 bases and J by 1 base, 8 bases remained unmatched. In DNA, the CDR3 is TGTGCCAGCAGCCCGCGGGAGCGCGAGGGCACAGATACGCAGTATTTT. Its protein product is CASSPREREGTDTQYF.

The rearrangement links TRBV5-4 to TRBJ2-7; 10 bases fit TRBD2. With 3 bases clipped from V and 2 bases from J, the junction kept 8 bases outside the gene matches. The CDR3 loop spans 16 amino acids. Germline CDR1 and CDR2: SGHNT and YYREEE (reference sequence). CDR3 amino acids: CASSYSGTSDPYEQYF. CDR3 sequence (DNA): TGTGCCAGCAGCTACTCCGGGACTAGCGACCCCTACGAGCAGTACTTC.

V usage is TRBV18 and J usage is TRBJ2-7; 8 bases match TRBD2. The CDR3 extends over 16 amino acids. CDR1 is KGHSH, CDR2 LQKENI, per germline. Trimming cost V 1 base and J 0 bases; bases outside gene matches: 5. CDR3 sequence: CASSPRAGDSSYEQYF. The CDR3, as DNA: TGTGCCAGCTCACCACGAGCGGGGGATAGCTCCTACGAGCAGTACTTC. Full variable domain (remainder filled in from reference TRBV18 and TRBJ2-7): NAGVMQNPRHLVRRRGQEARLRCSPMKGHSHVYWYRQLPEEGLKFMVYLQKENIIDESGMPKERFSAEFPKEGPSILRIQQVVRGDSAAYFCASSPRAGDSSYEQYFGPGTRLTVT.

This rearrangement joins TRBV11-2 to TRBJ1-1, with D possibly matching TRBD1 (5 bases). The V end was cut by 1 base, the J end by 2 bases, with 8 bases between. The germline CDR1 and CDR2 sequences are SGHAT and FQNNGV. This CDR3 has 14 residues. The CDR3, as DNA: TGTGCCAGCAGCTTAGGGGGCCCAAACACTGAAGCTTTCTTT. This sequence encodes CASSLGGPNTEAFF.

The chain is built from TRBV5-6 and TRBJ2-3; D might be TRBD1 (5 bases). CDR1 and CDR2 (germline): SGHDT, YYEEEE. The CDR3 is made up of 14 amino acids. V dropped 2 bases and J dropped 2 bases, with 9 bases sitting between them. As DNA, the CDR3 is TGTGCCAGCAGCTTAGCAGGGCTCACAGATACGCAGTATTTT. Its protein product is CASSLAGLTDTQYF.

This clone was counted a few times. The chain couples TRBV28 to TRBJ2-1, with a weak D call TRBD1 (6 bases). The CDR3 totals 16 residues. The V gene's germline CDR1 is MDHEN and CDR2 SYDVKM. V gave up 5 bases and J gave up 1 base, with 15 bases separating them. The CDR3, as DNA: TGTGCCAGCAGTCAATCAGGGGATCCTTCCTACAATGAGCAGTTCTTC. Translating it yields CASSQSGDPSYNEQFF.

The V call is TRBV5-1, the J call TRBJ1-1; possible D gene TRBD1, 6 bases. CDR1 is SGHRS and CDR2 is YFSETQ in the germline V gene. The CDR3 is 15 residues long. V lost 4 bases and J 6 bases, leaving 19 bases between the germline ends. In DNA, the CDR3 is TGCGCCAGCAGCCAGGACCCAGGGGTCGGGTCTGAAGCTTTCTTT. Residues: CASSQDPGVGSEAFF.

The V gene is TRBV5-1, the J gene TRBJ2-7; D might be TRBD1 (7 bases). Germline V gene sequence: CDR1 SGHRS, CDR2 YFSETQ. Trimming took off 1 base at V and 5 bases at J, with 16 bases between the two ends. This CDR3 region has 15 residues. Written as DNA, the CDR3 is TGCGCCAGCAGCTTGTACCAGGGGGGTGACAACGAGCAGTACTTC. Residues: CASSLYQGGDNEQYF.

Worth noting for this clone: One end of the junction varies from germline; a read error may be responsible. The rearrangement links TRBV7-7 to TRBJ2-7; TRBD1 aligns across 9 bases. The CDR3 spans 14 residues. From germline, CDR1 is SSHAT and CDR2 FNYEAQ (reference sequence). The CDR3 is CASSLEGTGSEQYF. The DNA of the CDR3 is TGTGCTAGCAGCTTAGAAGGGACAGGGAGCGAGCAGTACTTC.

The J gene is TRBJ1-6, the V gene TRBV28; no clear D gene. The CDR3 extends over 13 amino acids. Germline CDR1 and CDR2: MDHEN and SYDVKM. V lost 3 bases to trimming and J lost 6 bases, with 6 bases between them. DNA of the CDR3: TGTGCCAGCAGTTTTCTCCTTAATTCACCCCTCCACTTT. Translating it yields CASSFLLNSPLHF.

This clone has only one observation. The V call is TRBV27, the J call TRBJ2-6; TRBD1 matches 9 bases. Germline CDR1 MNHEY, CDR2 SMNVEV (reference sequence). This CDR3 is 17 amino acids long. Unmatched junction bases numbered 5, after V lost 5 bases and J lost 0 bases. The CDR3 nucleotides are TGTGCCAGCAGTCCCGGACAGGGGACCTCTGGGGCCAACGTCCTGACTTTC. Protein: CASSPGQGTSGANVLTF.

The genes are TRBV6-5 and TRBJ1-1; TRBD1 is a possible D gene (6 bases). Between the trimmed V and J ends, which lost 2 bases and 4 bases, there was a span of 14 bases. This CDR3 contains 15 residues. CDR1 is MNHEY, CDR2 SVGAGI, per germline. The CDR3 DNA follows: TGTGCCAGCAGTTACGGGGGCTCTTTGGGCACTGAAGCTTTCTTT. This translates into CASSYGGSLGTEAFF.

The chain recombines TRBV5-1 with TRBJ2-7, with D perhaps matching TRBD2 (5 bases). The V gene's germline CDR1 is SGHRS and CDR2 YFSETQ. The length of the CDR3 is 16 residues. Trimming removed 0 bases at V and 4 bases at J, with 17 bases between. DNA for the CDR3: TGCGCCAGCAGCTTGGGTCCGGCAGTCGAGGGTTACGAGCAGTACTTC. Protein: CASSLGPAVEGYEQYF.

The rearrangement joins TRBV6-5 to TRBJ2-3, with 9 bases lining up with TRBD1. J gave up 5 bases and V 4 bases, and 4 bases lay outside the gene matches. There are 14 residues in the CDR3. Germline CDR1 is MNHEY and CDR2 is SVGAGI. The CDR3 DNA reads TGTGCCAGCAGTTTAGGACAGGGGATAGATACGCAGTATTTT. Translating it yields CASSLGQGIDTQYF.

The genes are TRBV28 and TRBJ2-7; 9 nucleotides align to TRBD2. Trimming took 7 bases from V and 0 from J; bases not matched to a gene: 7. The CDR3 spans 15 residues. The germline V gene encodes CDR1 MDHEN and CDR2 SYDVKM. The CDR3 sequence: CASIGREGDSYEQYF. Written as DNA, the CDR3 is TGTGCCAGCATAGGGCGGGAGGGGGACTCCTACGAGCAGTACTTC.

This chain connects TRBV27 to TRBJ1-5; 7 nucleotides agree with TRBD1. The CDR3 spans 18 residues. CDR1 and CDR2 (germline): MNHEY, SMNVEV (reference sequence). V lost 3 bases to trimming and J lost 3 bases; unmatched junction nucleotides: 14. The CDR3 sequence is CASSFRGTDYSFNQPQHF. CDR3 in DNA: TGTGCCAGCAGTTTTAGGGGGACAGATTACTCCTTCAATCAGCCCCAGCATTTT.